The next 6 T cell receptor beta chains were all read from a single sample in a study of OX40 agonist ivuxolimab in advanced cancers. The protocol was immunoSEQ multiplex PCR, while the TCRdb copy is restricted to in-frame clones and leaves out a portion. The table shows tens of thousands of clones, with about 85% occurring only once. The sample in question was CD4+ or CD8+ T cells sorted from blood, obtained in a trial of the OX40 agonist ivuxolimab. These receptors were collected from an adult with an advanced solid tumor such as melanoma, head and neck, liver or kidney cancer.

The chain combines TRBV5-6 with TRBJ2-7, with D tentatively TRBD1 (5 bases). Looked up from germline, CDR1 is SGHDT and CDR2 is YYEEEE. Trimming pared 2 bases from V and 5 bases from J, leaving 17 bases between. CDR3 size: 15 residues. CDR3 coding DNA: TGTGCCAGCAGCTTTATCTTCCAAGGGGCGCACGAGCAGTACTTC. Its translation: CASSFIFQGAHEQYF. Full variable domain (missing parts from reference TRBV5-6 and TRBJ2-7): DAGVTQSPTHLIKTRGQQVTLRCSPKSGHDTVSWYQQALGQGPQFIFQYYEEEERQRGNFPDRFSGHQFPNYSSELNVNALLLGDSALYLCASSFIFQGAHEQYFGPGTRLTVT.

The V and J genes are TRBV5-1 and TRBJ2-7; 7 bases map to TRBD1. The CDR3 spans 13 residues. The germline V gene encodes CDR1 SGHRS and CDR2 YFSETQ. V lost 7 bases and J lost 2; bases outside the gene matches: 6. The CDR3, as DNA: TGCGCCAGCGGGGACAGTGTTACCTACGAGCAGTACTTC. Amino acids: CASGDSVTYEQYF.

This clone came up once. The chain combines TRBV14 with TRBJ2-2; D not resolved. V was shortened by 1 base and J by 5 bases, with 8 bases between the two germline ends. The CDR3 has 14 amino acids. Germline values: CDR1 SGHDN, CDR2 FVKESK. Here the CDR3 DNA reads TGTGCCAGCAGCCAAGGTCAAGGAACCGGGGAGCTGTTTTTT. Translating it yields CASSQGQGTGELFF.

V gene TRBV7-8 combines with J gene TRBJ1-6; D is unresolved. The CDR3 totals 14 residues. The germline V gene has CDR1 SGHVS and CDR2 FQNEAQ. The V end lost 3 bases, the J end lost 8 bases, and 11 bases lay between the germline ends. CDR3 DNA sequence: TGTGCCAGCAGCTTTGGCAGTATTGATTCACCCCTCCACTTT. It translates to CASSFGSIDSPLHF. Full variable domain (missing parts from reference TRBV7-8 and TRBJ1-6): GAGVSQSPRYKVAKRGQDVALRCDPISGHVSLFWYQQALGQGPEFLTYFQNEAQLDKSGLPSDRFFAERPEGSVSTLKIQRTQQEDSAVYLCASSFGSIDSPLHFGNGTRLTVT.

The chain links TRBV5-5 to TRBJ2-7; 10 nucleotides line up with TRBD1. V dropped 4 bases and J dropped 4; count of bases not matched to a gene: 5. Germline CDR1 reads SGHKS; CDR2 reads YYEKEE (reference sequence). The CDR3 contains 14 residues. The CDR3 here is CASSLPGQGYEQYF. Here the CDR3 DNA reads TGTGCCAGCAGCCTTCCGGGACAGGGGTACGAGCAGTACTTC.

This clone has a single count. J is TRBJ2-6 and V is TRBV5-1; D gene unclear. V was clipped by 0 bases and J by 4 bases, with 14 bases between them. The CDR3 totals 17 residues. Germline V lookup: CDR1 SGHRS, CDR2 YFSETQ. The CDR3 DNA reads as TGCGCCAGCAGCTTGGAATTCAAGGGCTCCGGGGCCAACGTCCTGACTTTC. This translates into CASSLEFKGSGANVLTF.